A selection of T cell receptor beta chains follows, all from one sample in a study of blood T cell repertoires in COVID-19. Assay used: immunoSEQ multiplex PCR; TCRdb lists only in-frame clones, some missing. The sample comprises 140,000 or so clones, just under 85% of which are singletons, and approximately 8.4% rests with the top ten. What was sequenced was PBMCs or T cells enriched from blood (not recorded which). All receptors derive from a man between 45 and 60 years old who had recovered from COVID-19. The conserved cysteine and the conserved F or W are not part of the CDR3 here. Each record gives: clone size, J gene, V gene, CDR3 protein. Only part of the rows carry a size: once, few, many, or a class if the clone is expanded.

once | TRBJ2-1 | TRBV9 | ASSVGDRGPPAQF
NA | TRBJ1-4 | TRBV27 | ASSLRVNEKLF
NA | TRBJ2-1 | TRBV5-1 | ASSVQGRNEQF
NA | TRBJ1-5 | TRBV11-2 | ASSLIGDQPQH
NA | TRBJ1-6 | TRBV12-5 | ASGTGQVDSPLH
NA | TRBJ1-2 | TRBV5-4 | AAYEGVYGYT
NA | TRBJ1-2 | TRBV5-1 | ASSFLQWTGMEKSGYT
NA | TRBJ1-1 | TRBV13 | ASSLDRDTEAF
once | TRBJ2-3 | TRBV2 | ASLAAGGADTQY
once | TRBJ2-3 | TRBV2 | ASSETSVPDTQY
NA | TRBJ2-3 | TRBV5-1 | ASSDGQAQY
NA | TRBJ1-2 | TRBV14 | ASSTPGTGVDYGYT
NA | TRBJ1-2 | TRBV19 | ASSAHGTGHLYGYT
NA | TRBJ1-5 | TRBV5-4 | ASSLAGGQGVDQPQH
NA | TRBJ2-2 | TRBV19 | ASKGGTGTNTGELF
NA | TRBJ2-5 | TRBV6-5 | ASSPFSGGKETQY
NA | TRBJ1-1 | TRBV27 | ASSWGTVSNTEAF
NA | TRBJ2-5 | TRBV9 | ASSNEGGWRETQY